These 5 T cell receptor beta chains came from one sample sequenced in a study of radiotherapy plus CTLA-4 blockade in lung cancer (dated 2018 in TCRdb). The library was made by the immunoSEQ multiplex PCR assay. TCRdb's version of the immuneACCESS table is confined to in-frame rearrangements and falls short of the full clone set. An unresolved V gene accounts for under half of the shortfall where checked; the remainder is of unknown origin. The sample table records some 74,000 clones; roughly 78% of these occur just once. Together, the top ten hold 7% to 7.5% of the sample. The sample in question was peripheral blood, obtained from a patient treated with radiotherapy plus ipilimumab. The receptors shown here come from a human donor with non-small cell lung cancer who had a complete response to radiotherapy plus ipilimumab.

This sequence joins TRBV9 and TRBJ2-2, with 7 bases that match TRBD1. CDR1 SGDLS and CDR2 YYNGEE come from the germline V gene. The junction had 15 bases not matched to a gene; V was cut back by 6 bases and J by 7 bases. This CDR3 has 16 amino acids. The CDR3 sequence: CASTHKDRDRVGELFF. DNA of the CDR3: TGTGCCAGCACCCATAAAGACAGGGATCGGGTCGGGGAGCTGTTTTTT. Based on the CDR3 plus reference TRBV9 and TRBJ2-2, the full variable domain is DSGVTQTPKHLITATGQRVTLRCSPRSGDLSVYWYQQSLDQGLQFLIQYYNGEERAKGNILERFSAQQFPDLHSELNLSSLELGDSALYFCASTHKDRDRVGELFFGEGSRLTVL.

Here the CDR3 reads CAWGTSGETQYF. The DNA of the CDR3 is TGTGCCTGGGGGACTAGCGGGGAGACCCAGTACTTC. The J gene is TRBJ2-5, the V gene TRBV30, with TRBD2 identical over 12 bases. The trim removed 5 bases at V and 5 bases at J, leaving 0 bases unmatched. This CDR3 has 12 residues. Germline lookup yields CDR1 GTSNPN and CDR2 SVGIG (reference sequence).

This chain joins TRBV7-6 and TRBJ2-7, with D perhaps matching TRBD2 (5 bases). The CDR3 has 13 residues. The ends were cut back, 1 base at V and 5 bases at J, with 9 bases in the middle. The germline CDR1 and CDR2 sequences are SGHVS and FNYEAQ. CDR3 DNA: TGTGCCAGCAGCTTAGGAGGGATCCACGAGCAGTACTTC. Its translation is CASSLGGIHEQYF.

This clone was counted only a few times. The V call is TRBV4-3, the J call TRBJ1-3; a possible D gene is TRBD1 (6 bases). V was shortened by 0 bases and J by 0 bases, with 18 bases between the two germline ends. Germline V gene lookup returns CDR1 LGHNA and CDR2 YSLEER. The CDR3 has 19 amino acids. CDR3 nucleotide sequence: TGCGCCAGCAGCCAAGATCTTCATCTAGGGGGTTTCTCTGGAAACACCATATATTTT. Translating gives CASSQDLHLGGFSGNTIYF.

The chain employs TRBV6-5 and TRBJ2-7, with D possibly TRBD1 on 6 matching bases. There are 14 residues in the CDR3. Germline CDR1 and CDR2: MNHEY and SVGAGI. The ends were cut back, 4 bases at V and 4 bases at J, with 14 bases in the middle. The CDR3 loop is CASSLQGVGYEQYV. CDR3 coding DNA: TGTGCCAGCAGTTTACAGGGAGTCGGTTACGAGCAGTACGTC.